The 14 T cell receptor beta chains below come from one sample, sequenced in a study of blood T cell repertoires in COVID-19. Clones were read by immunoSEQ multiplex PCR, and TCRdb kept only the in-frame ones, dropping some. Among 380,000 or so clones listed, roughly 90% were seen once. What was sequenced was PBMCs or T cells enriched from blood (not recorded which). These receptors were obtained from a woman in her thirties with acute COVID-19.

The chain employs TRBV24-1 and TRBJ2-5, with a tentative D call TRBD1 (5 bases). V was cut by 3 bases and J by 5 bases, with 15 bases left in between. The CDR3 has 15 residues. In germline, CDR1 is KGHDR, CDR2 SFDVKD. CDR3 protein: CATSDSGAGLETQYF. The CDR3 DNA sequence: TGTGCCACCAGTGATAGTGGGGCAGGGTTGGAGACCCAGTACTTC.

The gene calls are TRBV7-2 and TRBJ2-7; a possible D gene is TRBD1 (5 bases). CDR1 SGHTA and CDR2 FQGNSA come from the germline V gene. V lost 1 base and J lost 7, with 14 bases in between. This CDR3 has 14 amino acids. The CDR3 region is CASSLVGAVGEQYF. The CDR3, as DNA: TGTGCCAGCAGCTTAGTAGGGGCGGTAGGGGAGCAGTACTTC.

V and J are TRBV28 and TRBJ2-2; 12 bases are a match to TRBD2. The CDR3 totals 17 residues. V shed 5 bases, J shed 5 bases, and the junction held 9 bases outside the gene matches. CDR1 and CDR2 (germline): MDHEN, SYDVKM. The CDR3 bases are TGTGCCAGCAGTCTCTCCCGACTAGCGGGGGTTACCGGGGAGCTGTTTTTT. Translating gives CASSLSRLAGVTGELFF.

This chain connects TRBV2 to TRBJ1-2; the match to TRBD1 covers 8 bases. With 3 bases clipped from V and 0 bases from J, the junction kept 3 bases outside the gene matches. This CDR3 comprises 15 residues. Germline V lookup: CDR1 SNHLY, CDR2 FYNNEI. The CDR3: CASSDRDRPNYGYTF. The CDR3 DNA sequence: TGTGCCAGCAGTGACCGGGACAGGCCTAACTATGGCTACACCTTC.

V gene TRBV30 combines with J gene TRBJ1-1, with TRBD1 matching over 10 bases. The germline gives CDR1 GTSNPN, CDR2 SVGIG (reference sequence). The CDR3 has 15 amino acids. Losses at the gene ends were 0 bases for V and 3 bases for J; bases not matched to a gene: 4. The CDR3, as DNA: TGTGCCTGGAGTGTCTTCGGGACAGGGGACACTGAAGCTTTCTTT. Translating gives CAWSVFGTGDTEAFF.

The genes are TRBV7-2 and TRBJ1-2; D perhaps matches TRBD1 (6 bases). V lost 5 bases to trimming and J lost 6 bases, with 16 bases between them. CDR3 size: 14 residues. Germline V gene sequence: CDR1 SGHTA, CDR2 FQGNSA. The chain's CDR3 is CASSVGGGADGYTF. The DNA for the CDR3 is TGTGCCAGCAGCGTGGGTGGGGGGGCCGATGGCTACACCTTC.

V gene TRBV12-3 or TRBV12-4 combines with J gene TRBJ1-1; D call uncertain. The CDR3 extends over 12 amino acids. V lost 7 bases to trimming and J lost 10 bases, with 16 bases between them. The CDR3 DNA follows: TGTGCCAGCACCATGGTCCTTGGGCGAGCTTTCTTT. As protein: CASTMVLGRAFF.

The chain recombines TRBV7-2 with TRBJ1-1; D gene unclear. CDR1 is SGHTA, CDR2 FQGNSA, per germline. This CDR3 contains 13 residues. With 5 bases removed from V and 1 base from J, the gap between germline ends came to 8 bases. CDR3 nucleotide sequence: TGTGCCAGCAGCACCCGACAGAACACTGAAGCTTTCTTT. This translates into CASSTRQNTEAFF.

The gene calls are TRBV27 and TRBJ2-5; TRBD1 aligns across 7 bases. Germline trimming cut 4 bases from V and 5 bases from J; bases unmatched to any gene: 13. This CDR3 contains 16 residues. The V gene's germline CDR1 is MNHEY and CDR2 SMNVEV (reference sequence). The chain's CDR3 is CASSSRTGQKRETQYF. In DNA form, the CDR3 reads TGTGCCAGCAGTTCCCGAACGGGACAGAAGCGGGAGACCCAGTACTTC.

The V call is TRBV5-6, the J call TRBJ1-5; possible D gene TRBD1, 5 bases. This CDR3 is built from 15 residues. Germline CDR1 SGHDT, CDR2 YYEEEE. V lost 5 bases, J lost 5 bases, and 17 bases lay in between. CDR3 DNA: TGTGCCAGCAGTCCCTGGGGCAGCCCTTATCAGCCCCAGCATTTT. This translates into CASSPWGSPYQPQHF.

The chain joins TRBV5-6 to TRBJ1-2; D is undetermined. The germline gives CDR1 SGHDT, CDR2 YYEEEE. The CDR3 runs to 14 residues. V lost 0 bases to trimming and J lost 2 bases, with 8 bases between them. CDR3 sequence reads: CASSLATDNYGYTF. Here the CDR3 DNA reads TGTGCCAGCAGCTTGGCCACAGACAACTATGGCTACACCTTC.

The V gene is TRBV10-3, the J gene TRBJ1-2; tentatively, D is TRBD1 (5 bases). CDR3 length: 14 amino acids. Germline loops: CDR1 ENHRY, CDR2 SYGVKD. Trimming removed 8 bases from V and 6 bases from J, with 19 bases in between. Here the CDR3 DNA reads TGTGCCATCCCGGGGGATCCGAGTGAGAATGGCTACACCTTC. As protein: CAIPGDPSENGYTF.

The genes are TRBV27 and TRBJ2-2; 12 nucleotides match TRBD2. CDR1 MNHEY and CDR2 SMNVEV come from the germline V gene (reference sequence). V was clipped by 2 bases and J by 0 bases; unmatched bases: 4. The CDR3 is 18 amino acids. CDR3 region: CASSLAPSGGANTGELFF. CDR3 in DNA: TGTGCCAGCAGTTTAGCGCCTAGCGGGGGGGCGAACACCGGGGAGCTGTTTTTT.

CDR3 in amino acids: CASSPNGRGRDEQYF. CDR3 sequence (DNA): TGTGCCAGCAGCCCAAACGGGCGGGGACGGGACGAGCAGTACTTC. The chain recombines TRBV6-2 or TRBV6-3 with TRBJ2-7; possibly TRBD2 for D (6 bases). With 6 bases removed from V and 5 bases from J, the gap between germline ends came to 20 bases. Germline V gene data show CDR1 as MNHEY and CDR2 as SVGEGT. The CDR3 extends over 15 amino acids.